The T cell receptor (beta chain) described here comes from a study of T cell repertoires in cytomegalovirus infection. Turning to the study itself: Recently identified HLA-C-restricted CMV epitopes were among the peptides used. Carrying CMV and the relevant HLA type showed in public TCR beta signatures.

This clonotype was observed a few times. Its antigen is not known. Study outcomes and limitations: Clonotype analysis showed dominance of the ex vivo response by HLA-C-restricted CMV-specific TCR beta clonotypes.

TCRdb re-called the reads with MiXCR, one entry per CDR3 protein. The sample holds 310,000 or so distinct CDR3 sequences, 25% seen once. This receptor was obtained from a human donor in good health (CMV status not recorded). Some clones in this sample may be carry-over from other donors' samples. The sample here was cultured PBMCs, taken from culture after CMV antigen stimulation.

This CDR3 reads CASSYGLKNQPQHF. The CDR3 region has the DNA TGTGCCAGCAGTTACGGACTCAAGAATCAGCCCCAGCATTTT. The J gene is TRBJ1-5, the V gene TRBV6-2 or TRBV6-3; D gene ambiguous. The CDR3 is made up of 14 amino acids. V dropped 2 bases and J dropped 4 bases, with 9 bases sitting between them. The germline gives CDR1 MNHEY, CDR2 SVGEGT.